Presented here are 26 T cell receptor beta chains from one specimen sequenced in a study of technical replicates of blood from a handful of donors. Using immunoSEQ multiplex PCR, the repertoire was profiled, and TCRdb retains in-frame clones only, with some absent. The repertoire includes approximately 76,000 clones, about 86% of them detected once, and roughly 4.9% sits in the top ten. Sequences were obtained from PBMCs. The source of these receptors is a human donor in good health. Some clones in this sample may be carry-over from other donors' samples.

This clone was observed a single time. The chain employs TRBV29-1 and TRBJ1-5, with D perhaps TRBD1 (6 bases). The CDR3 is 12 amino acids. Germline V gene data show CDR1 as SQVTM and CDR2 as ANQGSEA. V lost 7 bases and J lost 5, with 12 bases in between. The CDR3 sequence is CSAGGADQPQHF. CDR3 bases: TGCAGCGCCGGGGGGGCGGATCAGCCCCAGCATTTT.

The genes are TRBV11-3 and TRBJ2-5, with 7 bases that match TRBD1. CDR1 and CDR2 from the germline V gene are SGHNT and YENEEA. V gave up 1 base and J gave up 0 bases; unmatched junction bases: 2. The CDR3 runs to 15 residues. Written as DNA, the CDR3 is TGTGCCAGCAGCTTAGGACAGGGATACCAAGAGACCCAGTACTTC. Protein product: CASSLGQGYQETQYF. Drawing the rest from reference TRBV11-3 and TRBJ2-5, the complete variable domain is EAGVVQSPRYKIIEKKQPVAFWCNPISGHNTLYWYLQNLGQGPELLIRYENEEAVDDSQLPKDRFSAERLKGVDSTLKIQPAELGDSAVYLCASSLGQGYQETQYFGPGTRLLVL.

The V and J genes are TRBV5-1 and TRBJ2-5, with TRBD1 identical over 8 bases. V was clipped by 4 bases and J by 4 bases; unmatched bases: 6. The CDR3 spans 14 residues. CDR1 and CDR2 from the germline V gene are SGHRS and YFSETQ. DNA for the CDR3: TGCGCCAGCAGCCCAGGACAGGGAGGAGAGACCCAGTACTTC. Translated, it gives CASSPGQGGETQYF.

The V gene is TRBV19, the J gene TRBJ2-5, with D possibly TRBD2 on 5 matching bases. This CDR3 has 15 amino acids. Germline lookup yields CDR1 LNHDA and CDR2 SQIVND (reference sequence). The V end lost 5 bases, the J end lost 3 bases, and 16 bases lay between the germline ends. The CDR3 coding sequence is TGTGCCAGTAGTCCCGGACTGACTAAAGAAGAGACCCAGTACTTC. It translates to CASSPGLTKEETQYF.

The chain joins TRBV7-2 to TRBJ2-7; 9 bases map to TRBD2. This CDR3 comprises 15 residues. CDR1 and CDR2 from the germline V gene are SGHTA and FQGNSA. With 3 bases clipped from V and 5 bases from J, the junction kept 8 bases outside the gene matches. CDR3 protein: CASSFPTSGSDEQYF. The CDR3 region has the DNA TGTGCCAGCAGCTTCCCCACTAGCGGGTCCGACGAGCAGTACTTC.

CDR3 DNA: TGTGCCAGCAGTGACAGGCGGGGGGTTGATAAGGTGTACTTC. Its protein is CASSDRRGVDKVYF. V is TRBV27 and J is TRBJ2-7, with 8 bases fitting TRBD2. The CDR3 consists of 14 residues. Germline lookup yields CDR1 MNHEY and CDR2 SMNVEV (reference sequence). J gave up 12 bases and V 5 bases, and 15 bases lay outside the gene matches.

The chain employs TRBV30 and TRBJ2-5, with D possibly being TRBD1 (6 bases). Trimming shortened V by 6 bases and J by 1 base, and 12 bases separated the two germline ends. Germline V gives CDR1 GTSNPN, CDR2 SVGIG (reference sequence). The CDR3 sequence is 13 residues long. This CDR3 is CACSQGIQETQYF. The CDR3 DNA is TGTGCCTGTTCGCAGGGGATCCAAGAGACCCAGTACTTC.

The CDR3 loop reads CASGPGLTGWNYGYTF. The CDR3 DNA sequence: TGTGCCAGCGGCCCGGGTCTGACAGGTTGGAACTATGGCTACACCTTC. The chain uses TRBV7-9 and TRBJ1-2, with D possibly being TRBD1 (6 bases). Trimming removed 8 bases at V and 2 bases at J, with 21 bases between. Germline CDR1 is SEHNR and CDR2 is FQNEAQ (reference sequence). This CDR3 contains 16 residues.

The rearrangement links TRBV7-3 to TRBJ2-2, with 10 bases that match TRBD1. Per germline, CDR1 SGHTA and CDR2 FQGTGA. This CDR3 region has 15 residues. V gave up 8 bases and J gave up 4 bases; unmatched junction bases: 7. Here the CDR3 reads CASRSGQGFTGELFF. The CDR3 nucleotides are TGTGCCAGCCGGTCGGGACAGGGGTTCACCGGGGAGCTGTTTTTT.

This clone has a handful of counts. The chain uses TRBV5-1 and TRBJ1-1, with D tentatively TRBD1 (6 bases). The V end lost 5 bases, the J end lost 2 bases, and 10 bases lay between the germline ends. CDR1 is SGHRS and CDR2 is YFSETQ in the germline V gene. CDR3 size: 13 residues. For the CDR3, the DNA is TGCGCCAGCAGACCGGACAGCAACACTGAAGCTTTCTTT. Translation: CASRPDSNTEAFF.

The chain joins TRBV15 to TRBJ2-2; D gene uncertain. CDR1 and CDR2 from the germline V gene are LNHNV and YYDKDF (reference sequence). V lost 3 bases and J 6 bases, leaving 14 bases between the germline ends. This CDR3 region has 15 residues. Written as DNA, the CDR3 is TGTGCCACCAGCAGGCATTCTCTAGGAGCCGGGGAGCTGTTTTTT. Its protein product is CATSRHSLGAGELFF.

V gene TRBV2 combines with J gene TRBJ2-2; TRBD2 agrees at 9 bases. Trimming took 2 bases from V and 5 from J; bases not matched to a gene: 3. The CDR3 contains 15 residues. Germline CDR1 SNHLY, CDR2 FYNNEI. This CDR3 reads CASSEIAGVTGELFF. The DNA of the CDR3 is TGTGCCAGCAGTGAAATAGCGGGGGTTACCGGGGAGCTGTTTTTT. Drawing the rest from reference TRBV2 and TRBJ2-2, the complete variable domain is EPEVTQTPSHQVTQMGQEVILRCVPISNHLYFYWYRQILGQKVEFLVSFYNNEISEKSEIFDDQFSVERPDGSNFTLKIRSTKLEDSAMYFCASSEIAGVTGELFFGEGSRLTVL.

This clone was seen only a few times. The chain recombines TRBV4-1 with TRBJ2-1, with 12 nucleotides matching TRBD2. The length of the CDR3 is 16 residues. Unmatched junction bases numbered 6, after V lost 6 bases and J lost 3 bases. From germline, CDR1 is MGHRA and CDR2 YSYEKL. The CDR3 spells CASRDLAGGIYNEQFF. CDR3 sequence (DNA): TGCGCCAGCAGGGATCTAGCGGGAGGGATCTACAATGAGCAGTTCTTC.

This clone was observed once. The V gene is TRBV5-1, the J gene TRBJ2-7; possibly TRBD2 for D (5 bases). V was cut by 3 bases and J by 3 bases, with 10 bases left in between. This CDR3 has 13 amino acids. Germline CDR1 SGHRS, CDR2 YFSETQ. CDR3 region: CASSWAGLYEQYF. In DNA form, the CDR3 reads TGCGCCAGCAGCTGGGCGGGCCTCTACGAGCAGTACTTC.

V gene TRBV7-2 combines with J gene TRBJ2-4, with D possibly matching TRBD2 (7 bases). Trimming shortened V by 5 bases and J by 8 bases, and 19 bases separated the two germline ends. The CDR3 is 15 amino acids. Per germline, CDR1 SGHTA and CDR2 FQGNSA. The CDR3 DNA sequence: TGTGCCAGCAGCCAGACTCCCGGGGGGCCATACATTCAGTACTTC. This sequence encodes CASSQTPGGPYIQYF.

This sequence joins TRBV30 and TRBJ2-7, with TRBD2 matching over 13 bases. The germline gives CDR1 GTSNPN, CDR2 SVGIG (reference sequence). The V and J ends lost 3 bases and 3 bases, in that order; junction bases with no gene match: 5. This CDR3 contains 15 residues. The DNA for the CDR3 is TGTGCCTGGAGCGGTAGACTAGCGGGGGGCTACGAGCAGTACTTC. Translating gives CAWSGRLAGGYEQYF.

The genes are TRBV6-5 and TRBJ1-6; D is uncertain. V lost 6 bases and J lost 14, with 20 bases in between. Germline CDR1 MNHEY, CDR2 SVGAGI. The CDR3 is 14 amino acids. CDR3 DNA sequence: TGTGCCAGCAGCGCGGCGCCGGGAGGTTTGGCCCTCCACTTT. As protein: CASSAAPGGLALHF.

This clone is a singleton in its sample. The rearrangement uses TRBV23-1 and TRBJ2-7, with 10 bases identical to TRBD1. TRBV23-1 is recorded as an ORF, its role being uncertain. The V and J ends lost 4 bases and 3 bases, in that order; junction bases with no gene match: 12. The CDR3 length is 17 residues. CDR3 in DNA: TGCGCCAGCAGTCCCAGACAGGGGGCCCCCCATCTCTACGAGCAGTACTTC. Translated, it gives CASSPRQGAPHLYEQYF.

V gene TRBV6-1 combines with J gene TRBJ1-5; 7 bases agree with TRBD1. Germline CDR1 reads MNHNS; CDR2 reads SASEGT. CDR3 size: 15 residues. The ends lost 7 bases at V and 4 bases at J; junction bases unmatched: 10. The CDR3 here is CASIIRDRPNQPQHF. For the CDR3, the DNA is TGTGCCAGCATTATTAGGGACAGACCAAATCAGCCCCAGCATTTT.

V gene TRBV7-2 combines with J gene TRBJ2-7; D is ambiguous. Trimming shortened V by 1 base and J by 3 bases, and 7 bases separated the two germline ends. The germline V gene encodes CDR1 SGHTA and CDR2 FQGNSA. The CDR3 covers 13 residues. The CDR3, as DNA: TGTGCCAGCAGCTTAGATTCCTACTACGAGCAGTACTTC. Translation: CASSLDSYYEQYF.

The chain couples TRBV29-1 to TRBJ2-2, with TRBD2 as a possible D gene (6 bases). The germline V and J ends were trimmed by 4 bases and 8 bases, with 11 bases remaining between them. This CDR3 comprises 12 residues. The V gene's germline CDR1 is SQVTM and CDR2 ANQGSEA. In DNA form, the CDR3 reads TGCAGCGTTGGACTAGTCGGGGGGGAGCTGTTTTTT. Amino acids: CSVGLVGGELFF.

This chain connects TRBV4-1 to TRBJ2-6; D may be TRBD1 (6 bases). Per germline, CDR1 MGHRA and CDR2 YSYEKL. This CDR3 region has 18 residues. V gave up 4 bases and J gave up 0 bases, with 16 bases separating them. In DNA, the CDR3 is TGCGCCAGCAGCCCCTCCGGACAGATTAGCTCTGGGGCCAACGTCCTGACTTTC. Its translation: CASSPSGQISSGANVLTF.

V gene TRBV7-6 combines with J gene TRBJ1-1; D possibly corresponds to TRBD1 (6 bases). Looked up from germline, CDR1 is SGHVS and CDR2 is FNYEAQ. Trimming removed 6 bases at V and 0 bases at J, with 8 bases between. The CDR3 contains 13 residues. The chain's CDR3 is CASRQGLNTEAFF. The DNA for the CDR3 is TGTGCCAGCAGACAGGGCTTGAACACTGAAGCTTTCTTT.

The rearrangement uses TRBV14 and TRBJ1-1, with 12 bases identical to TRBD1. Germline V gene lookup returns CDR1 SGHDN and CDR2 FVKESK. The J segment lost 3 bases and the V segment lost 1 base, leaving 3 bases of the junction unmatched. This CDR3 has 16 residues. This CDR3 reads CASSQVGQGAYTEAFF. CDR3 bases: TGTGCCAGCAGCCAAGTGGGACAGGGGGCCTACACTGAAGCTTTCTTT.

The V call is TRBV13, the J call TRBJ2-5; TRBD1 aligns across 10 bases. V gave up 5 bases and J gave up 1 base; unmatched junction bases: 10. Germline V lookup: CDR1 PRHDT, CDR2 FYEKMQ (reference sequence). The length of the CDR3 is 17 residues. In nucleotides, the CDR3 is TGTGCCAGCAGCCTTAGGAAGCGACAGGGGGCCCAAGAGACCCAGTACTTC. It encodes CASSLRKRQGAQETQYF.

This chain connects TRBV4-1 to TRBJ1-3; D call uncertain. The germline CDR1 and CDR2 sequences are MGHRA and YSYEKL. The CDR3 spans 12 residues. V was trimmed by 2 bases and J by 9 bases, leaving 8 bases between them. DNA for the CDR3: TGCGCCAGCAGCCAAAATCTAGGCACCATATATTTT. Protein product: CASSQNLGTIYF.